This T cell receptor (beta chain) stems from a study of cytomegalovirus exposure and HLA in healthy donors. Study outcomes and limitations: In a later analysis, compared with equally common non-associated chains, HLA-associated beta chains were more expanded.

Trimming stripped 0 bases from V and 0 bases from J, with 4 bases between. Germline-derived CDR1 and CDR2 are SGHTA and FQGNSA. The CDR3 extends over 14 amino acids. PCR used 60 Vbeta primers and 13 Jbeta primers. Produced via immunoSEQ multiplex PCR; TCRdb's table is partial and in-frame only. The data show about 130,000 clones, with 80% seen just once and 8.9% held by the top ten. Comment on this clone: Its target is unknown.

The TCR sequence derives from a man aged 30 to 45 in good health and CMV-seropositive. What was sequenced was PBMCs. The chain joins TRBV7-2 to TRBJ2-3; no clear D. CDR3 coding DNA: TGTGCCAGCAGCTTAGCCCTTAGCACAGATACGCAGTATTTT. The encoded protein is CASSLALSTDTQYF.